The 21 T cell receptor beta chains below all came from one sample that was sequenced in a study of CD8+ T cells in alopecia areata (dated by TCRdb to between 2018 and 2020). Taken with the paper, the label for time point translates to: baseline before oral tofacitinib. Receptor amplification or capture employed the immunoSEQ multiplex PCR assay. RNA was extracted from all samples and reverse transcribed into cDNA as template for TCR sequencing. The table comes from immuneACCESS by way of TCRdb, which keeps in-frame sequences with V and J called. Part of the clones is missing from these tables; in studies checked, under half for an unresolved V gene and the rest for unknown reasons. The table for this sample lists around 140,000 clones; approximately 50% of them were counted only once. More than 0.95% of the sample lies in the top ten. The sample was CD4+ T cells sorted from blood, taken at week 0. The receptor source for this set is a human donor with alopecia areata.

The chain couples TRBV2 to TRBJ1-2, with 8 bases identical to TRBD1. This CDR3 is 13 amino acids long. In germline, CDR1 is SNHLY, CDR2 FYNNEI. The V gene end was trimmed by 7 bases and the J gene end by 3 bases; junction bases not matched to a gene: 4. The CDR3 nucleotides read TGTGCCAGCACCCGACAGGGGCACTATGGCTACACCTTC. It encodes CASTRQGHYGYTF. Full variable domain (rest looked up from reference TRBV2 and TRBJ1-2): EPEVTQTPSHQVTQMGQEVILRCVPISNHLYFYWYRQILGQKVEFLVSFYNNEISEKSEIFDDQFSVERPDGSNFTLKIRSTKLEDSAMYFCASTRQGHYGYTFGSGTRLTVV.

The rearrangement joins TRBV11-2 to TRBJ2-5; D perhaps matches TRBD1 (7 bases). Germline V gives CDR1 SGHAT, CDR2 FQNNGV. Trimming took 5 bases from V and 4 from J, leaving 17 bases between them. The CDR3 covers 15 residues. In DNA, the CDR3 is TGTGCCAGCAGCGAGGGACAGCGGGCTCCAGAGACCCAGTACTTC. Its protein is CASSEGQRAPETQYF.

The rearrangement links TRBV6-5 to TRBJ2-1, with D possibly TRBD2 on 7 matching bases. V gave up 0 bases and J gave up 5 bases, with 14 bases separating them. The V gene's germline CDR1 is MNHEY and CDR2 SVGAGI. CDR3 length: 16 amino acids. CDR3 region: CASSYSIGGGHNEQFF. CDR3 DNA: TGTGCCAGCAGTTACTCGATAGGCGGGGGCCACAATGAGCAGTTCTTC.

J is TRBJ1-1 and V is TRBV19; weak D call: TRBD1 (5 bases). Trimming took off 7 bases at V and 0 bases at J, with 9 bases between the two ends. This CDR3 region has 13 residues. Germline V gene sequence: CDR1 LNHDA, CDR2 SQIVND (reference sequence). DNA for the CDR3: TGTGCCAGTAAGGAGACAGTGAACACTGAAGCTTTCTTT. It translates to CASKETVNTEAFF.

The chain recombines TRBV27 with TRBJ1-5, with 10 bases matching TRBD1. CDR3 size: 15 residues. Germline V gene lookup returns CDR1 MNHEY and CDR2 SMNVEV (reference sequence). V dropped 6 bases and J dropped 5; count of bases not matched to a gene: 7. CDR3 DNA sequence: TGTGCCAGCAGCCGTTCTGACAGGGGGCATCAGCCCCAGCATTTT. It translates to CASSRSDRGHQPQHF.

The chain carries TRBV29-1 and TRBJ2-7; D uncertain. The germline V and J ends were trimmed by 4 bases and 6 bases, with 10 bases remaining between them. Germline values: CDR1 SQVTM, CDR2 ANQGSEA. The CDR3 covers 11 residues. CDR3 in DNA: TGCAGCGTTGCCCGGTCCGGCGAGCAGTACTTC. Protein: CSVARSGEQYF.

V usage is TRBV6-5 and J usage is TRBJ1-2; a weak D match, TRBD1 (6 bases). The CDR3 contains 13 residues. V dropped 8 bases and J dropped 7 bases, with 17 bases sitting between them. Germline values: CDR1 MNHEY, CDR2 SVGAGI. The chain's CDR3 is CASGPGTIPGYTF. The CDR3 DNA follows: TGTGCCAGCGGACCAGGGACAATTCCTGGCTACACCTTC.

This clone was recorded a few times. The CDR3 is CASSERTVSTEAFF. CDR3 nucleotides: TGTGCCAGCAGCGAACGGACGGTTAGTACTGAAGCTTTCTTT. The J gene is TRBJ1-1, the V gene TRBV9; D unclear. CDR3 size: 14 residues. Germline V CDR1 and CDR2: SGDLS, YYNGEE. Deletions cut 3 bases from V and 5 bases from J, with 14 bases between.

This chain uses TRBV6-5 with TRBJ1-1; no reliable D call. This CDR3 spans 13 amino acids. V was trimmed by 4 bases and J by 4 bases, leaving 10 bases between them. Germline values: CDR1 MNHEY, CDR2 SVGAGI. The CDR3 region is CASSSGLGTEAFF. For the CDR3, the DNA is TGTGCCAGCAGTTCTGGCTTGGGCACTGAAGCTTTCTTT.

This chain joins TRBV30 and TRBJ2-1; D perhaps matches TRBD1 (6 bases). The V and J ends lost 1 base and 7 bases respectively, with 8 bases between them. Looked up from germline, CDR1 is GTSNPN and CDR2 is SVGIG (reference sequence). This CDR3 spans 12 amino acids. CDR3 nucleotide sequence: TGTGCCTGGAGTGCCCAGGGGAATGAGCAGTTCTTC. Its protein is CAWSAQGNEQFF. Looking up the rest from reference TRBV30 and TRBJ2-1 gives the full variable domain: SQTIHQWPATLVQPVGSPLSLECTVEGTSNPNLYWYRQAAGRGLQLLFYSVGIGQISSEVPQNLSASRPQDRQFILSSKKLLLSDSGFYLCAWSAQGNEQFFGPGTRLTVL.

Only a few counts were recorded for this clone. CDR3 sequence (DNA): TGTGCCAGCAGCTTGGTTGGTGGAACCGGGGAGCTGTTTTTT. It is translated as CASSLVGGTGELFF. The chain carries TRBV5-6 and TRBJ2-2; D is unresolved. Trimming cost V 0 bases and J 5 bases, with 8 bases left between them. This CDR3 contains 14 residues. Germline-derived CDR1 and CDR2 are SGHDT and YYEEEE. Using reference TRBV5-6 and TRBJ2-2 for the parts outside the CDR3, the full variable domain is DAGVTQSPTHLIKTRGQQVTLRCSPKSGHDTVSWYQQALGQGPQFIFQYYEEEERQRGNFPDRFSGHQFPNYSSELNVNALLLGDSALYLCASSLVGGTGELFFGEGSRLTVL.

A note on this clone: A read error is likely, as this CDR3 ends without the conserved phenylalanine or tryptophan. The DNA is left out, because the CDR3 cannot be placed on it with certainty; the CDR3 is given as TCRdb lists it. The chain joins TRBV20-1 to TRBJ1-2. The germline V gene has CDR1 DFQATT and CDR2 SNEGSKA (reference sequence). The CDR3 numbers 8 amino acids, ends counted. The CDR3 reads CSALPFTI.

In this sample, this clone turned up once. V is TRBV6-1 and J is TRBJ1-5, with D tentatively TRBD1 (6 bases). The V gene's germline CDR1 is MNHNS and CDR2 SASEGT. The germline V and J ends were trimmed by 7 bases and 1 base, with 14 bases remaining between them. The CDR3 is 15 residues long. The CDR3 region has the DNA TGTGCCAGCACCCAAGGACAGCTGAGCAATCAGCCCCAGCATTTT. Translated: CASTQGQLSNQPQHF.

The rearrangement joins TRBV5-1 to TRBJ2-5; D unresolved. The V end lost 3 bases, the J end lost 2 bases, and 8 bases lay between the germline ends. The germline CDR1 and CDR2 sequences are SGHRS and YFSETQ. The CDR3 runs 13 residues. CDR3 loop: CASSWDNQETQYF. The DNA of the CDR3 is TGCGCCAGCAGCTGGGATAATCAAGAGACCCAGTACTTC. Filled out from reference TRBV5-1 and TRBJ2-5, the complete variable domain reads KAGVTQTPRYLIKTRGQQVTLSCSPISGHRSVSWYQQTPGQGLQFLFEYFSETQRNKGNFPGRFSGRQFSNSRSEMNVSTLELGDSALYLCASSWDNQETQYFGPGTRLLVL.

This clone was recorded only once. The chain employs TRBV6-1 and TRBJ1-5; TRBD1 might be the D (6 bases). The germline V gene encodes CDR1 MNHNS and CDR2 SASEGT. This CDR3 spans 13 amino acids. V lost 3 bases to trimming and J lost 12 bases, with 15 bases between them. CDR3 DNA sequence: TGTGCCAGCAGTGAGACCGACGGGACACGCCAGCATTTT. It translates to CASSETDGTRQHF.

The chain couples TRBV29-1 to TRBJ2-3; 7 bases match TRBD2. CDR1 and CDR2 from the germline V gene are SQVTM and ANQGSEA. After removal of 3 bases from V and 2 bases from J, the junction contained 5 bases not matched to a gene. The CDR3 has 14 residues. The CDR3 sequence is CSVDSGGPTDTQYF. CDR3 nucleotide sequence: TGCAGCGTTGATTCGGGAGGCCCCACAGATACGCAGTATTTT.

This clone was picked up a small number of times. The chain recombines TRBV30 with TRBJ2-5; 8 nucleotides match TRBD2. Germline-derived CDR1 and CDR2 are GTSNPN and SVGIG (reference sequence). The CDR3 totals 13 residues. J was trimmed by 4 bases and V by 7 bases; bases with no gene match: 8. The CDR3 sequence: CASAGVSIETQYF. The CDR3 DNA follows: TGTGCCTCAGCGGGGGTGTCCATAGAGACCCAGTACTTC.

V and J are TRBV7-2 and TRBJ1-5; D remains unclear. Germline-derived CDR1 and CDR2 are SGHTA and FQGNSA. Trimming left V 3 bases short and J 0 bases short, with 6 bases between. The CDR3 runs 14 residues. The DNA of the CDR3 is TGTGCCAGCAGCTTTGTGAATAGCAATCAGCCCCAGCATTTT. Protein product: CASSFVNSNQPQHF.

V and J are TRBV4-1 and TRBJ2-7; tentatively, D is TRBD1 or TRBD2 (6 bases each). Germline V lookup: CDR1 MGHRA, CDR2 YSYEKL. V lost 1 base, J lost 2 bases, and 18 bases lay in between. This CDR3 is built from 17 residues. The CDR3 loop is CASSQGSGGADTYEQYF. The CDR3 bases are TGCGCCAGCAGCCAAGGGTCCGGGGGCGCCGACACCTACGAGCAGTACTTC.

This chain links TRBV27 with TRBJ2-7, with D maybe TRBD1 (5 bases). This CDR3 has 12 amino acids. The V gene lost 6 bases and the J gene lost 12 bases, with 18 bases spanning the gap. Germline CDR1 and CDR2: MNHEY and SMNVEV (reference sequence). The CDR3 is CASRGGAGLRYF. The CDR3 region has the DNA TGTGCCAGCAGGGGTGGGGCAGGATTGCGGTACTTC.

The chain couples TRBV29-1 to TRBJ2-1, with 9 bases that match TRBD2. The CDR3 has 15 amino acids. Germline assignment: CDR1 SQVTM and CDR2 ANQGSEA. Trimming at V came to 4 bases and at J to 1 base, leaving 5 bases not matched to a gene. The CDR3 bases are TGCAGCGTTGGTGCGGGGGGGCTATCCTACAATGAGCAGTTCTTC. It translates to CSVGAGGLSYNEQFF.